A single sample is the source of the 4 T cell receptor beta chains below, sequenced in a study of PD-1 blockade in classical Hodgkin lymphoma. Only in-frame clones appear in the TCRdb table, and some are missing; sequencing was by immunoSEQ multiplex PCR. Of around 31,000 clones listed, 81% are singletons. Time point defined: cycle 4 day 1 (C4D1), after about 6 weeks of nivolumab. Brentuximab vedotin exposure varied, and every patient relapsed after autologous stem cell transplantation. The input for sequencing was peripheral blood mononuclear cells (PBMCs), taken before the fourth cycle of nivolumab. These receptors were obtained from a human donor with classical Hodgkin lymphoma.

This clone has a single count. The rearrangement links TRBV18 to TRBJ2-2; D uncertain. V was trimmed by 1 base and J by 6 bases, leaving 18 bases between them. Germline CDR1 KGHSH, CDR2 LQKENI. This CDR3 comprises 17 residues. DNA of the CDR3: TGTGCCAGCTCACCACTCCAGCTCGGCCGAATTCCCGGGGAGCTGTTTTTT. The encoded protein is CASSPLQLGRIPGELFF.

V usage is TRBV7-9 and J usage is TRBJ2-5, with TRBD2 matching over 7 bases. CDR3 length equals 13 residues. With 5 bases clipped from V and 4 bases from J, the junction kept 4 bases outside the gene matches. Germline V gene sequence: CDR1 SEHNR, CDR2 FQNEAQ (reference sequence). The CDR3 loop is CASSPGGRETQYF. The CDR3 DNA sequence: TGTGCCAGCAGCCCGGGGGGAAGAGAGACCCAGTACTTC.

CDR3 loop: CASSPGADSGNTIYF. The DNA of the CDR3 is TGTGCCAGCTCACCAGGGGCAGACTCTGGAAACACCATATATTTT. The V and J genes are TRBV18 and TRBJ1-3; D perhaps matches TRBD1 (5 bases). CDR3 length: 15 amino acids. Germline V gene sequence: CDR1 KGHSH, CDR2 LQKENI. Trimming left V 2 bases short and J 0 bases short, with 8 bases between. The full variable domain, its missing parts supplied by reference TRBV18 and TRBJ1-3, is NAGVMQNPRHLVRRRGQEARLRCSPMKGHSHVYWYRQLPEEGLKFMVYLQKENIIDESGMPKERFSAEFPKEGPSILRIQQVVRGDSAAYFCASSPGADSGNTIYFGEGSWLTVV.

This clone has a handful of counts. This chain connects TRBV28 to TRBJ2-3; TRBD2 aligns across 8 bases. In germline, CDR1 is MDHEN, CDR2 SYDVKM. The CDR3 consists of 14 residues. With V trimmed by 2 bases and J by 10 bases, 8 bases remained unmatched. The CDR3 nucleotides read TGTGCCAGCAGTTTAATTGGGACTAGACCCTCGCAGTATTTT. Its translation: CASSLIGTRPSQYF.